This T cell receptor beta chain derives from a study of blood T cell repertoires in COVID-19. At the level of the study: Whether acute or convalescent, the COVID-19 samples came from the United States, Italy and Spain. Sources were T cells, B-cell-depleted T cells, or PBMCs; the material itself was cDNA or gDNA.

Only one count was recorded for this clone. Under the authors' procedure: Estimation of nucleated cell counts relied on the amplification of reference gene primers. Assay: immunoSEQ multiplex PCR; the TCRdb copy retains only in-frame clones and omits some. That table furnishes V, J and clone size, whereas the DNA furnished D and trimming. In the table there are roughly 100,000 clones, around 88% of which are singletons. The V end was cut by 5 bases, the J end by 4 bases, with 7 bases between. In germline, CDR1 is SGDLS, CDR2 YYNGEE. The CDR3 is 12 amino acids. The TCR sequence derives from a woman aged 70-85 years with acute or convalescent COVID-19. The chain uses TRBV9 and TRBJ2-1; no clear D gene. The sequencing input was peripheral blood. The CDR3 nucleotides read TGTGCCAGCAGTTCACAGTACAATGAGCAGTTCTTC. Encoded protein: CASSSQYNEQFF.